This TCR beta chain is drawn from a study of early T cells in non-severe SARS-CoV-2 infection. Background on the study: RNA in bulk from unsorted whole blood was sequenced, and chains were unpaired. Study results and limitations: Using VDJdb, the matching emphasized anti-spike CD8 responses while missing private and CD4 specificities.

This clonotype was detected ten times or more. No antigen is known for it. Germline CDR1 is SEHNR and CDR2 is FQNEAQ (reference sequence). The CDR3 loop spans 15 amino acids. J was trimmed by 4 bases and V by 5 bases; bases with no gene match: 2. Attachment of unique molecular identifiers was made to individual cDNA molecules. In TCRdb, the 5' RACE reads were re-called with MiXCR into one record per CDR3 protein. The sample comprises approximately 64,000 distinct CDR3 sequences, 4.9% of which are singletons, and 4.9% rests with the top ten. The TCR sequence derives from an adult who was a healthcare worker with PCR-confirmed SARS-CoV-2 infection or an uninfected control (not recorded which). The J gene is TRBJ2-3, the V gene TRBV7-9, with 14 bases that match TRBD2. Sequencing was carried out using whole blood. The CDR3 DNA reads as TGTGCCAGCAGCCGACTAGCGGGGGGGCCAGATACGCAGTATTTT. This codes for CASSRLAGGPDTQYF.